This T cell receptor (beta chain) was found in a study of primary melanoma T cells and metastatic recurrence. Across the whole study: Primary melanomas here were stage T2 to T4, over 1 mm thick.

Study-level findings and limits: T-cell fraction reportedly outperformed other histopathological variables added to thickness.

Note on this clone: Its specificity is unknown. A read error may account for a junction end that differs from germline.

This CDR3 has 12 residues. The germline V gene has CDR1 MNHGY and CDR2 SAAAGT. The repertoire was sequenced with immunoSEQ multiplex PCR; TCRdb's copy has only in-frame clones and lacks some. The sample carries about 670 clones, about 70% recorded once. The chain joins TRBV6-8 to TRBJ2-7; no clear D gene. The sequence came from a human donor with melanoma. Sample: melanoma tumor tissue. CDR3 in DNA: TGTGCCATCAGTAGGGCTGGCTACGAGCAGTACTTC. Translation: CAISRAGYEQYF.